Sequencing of this T cell receptor (beta chain) was carried out in a study of cytomegalovirus exposure and HLA in healthy donors. This PCR relied on a set of 60 Vbeta primers and 13 Jbeta primers. TCRdb's table, derived via immunoSEQ multiplex PCR, lists solely in-frame clones and lacks some. The data show some 140,000 clones, with about 86% seen just once and 5.2% held by the top ten. Trimming cost V 6 bases and J 0 bases, with 12 bases left between them. This CDR3 has 14 residues. The germline V gene has CDR1 LNHDA and CDR2 SQIVND (reference sequence). This TCR was sampled from a woman aged 25 to 45 in good health and CMV-seronegative. The chain joins TRBV19 to TRBJ2-7; perhaps TRBD2 as D (6 bases). Sequenced input: PBMCs. DNA of the CDR3: TGTGCCAGTAGGGCGGGATCGAGCTCCTACGAGCAGTACTTC. Translating gives CASRAGSSSYEQYF.